Presented here are 2 T cell receptor beta chains from one specimen sequenced in a study of beta chain features in type 1 diabetes. These receptors' antigens are unknown. Reverse transcribing all isolated RNA meant expressed TCRB transcripts were sequenced. Here immunoSEQ multiplex PCR was the method, and the copy in TCRdb shows in-frame clones only, minus some. The data hold 30,000 or so clones, with less than 70% observed a single time. Study-wide points: In every one of the four CD4+ subsets, TCRB CDR3s were moderately but significantly shorter in Type 1 diabetes patients.

The sample was Tregs from blood. The receptors were gathered from a woman in her twenties or thirties with type 1 diabetes.

There are a few counts of this clone. The chain links TRBV21-1 to TRBJ2-3; the D segment call TRBD2 is taken from the table without a DNA check. TRBV21-1 is designated a pseudogene. This CDR3 has 17 residues. For the CDR3, the DNA is TGTGCCAGCAGCGATGGGAGTAGGGAGAGGAGCACAGATACGCAGTATTTT. Amino acids: CASSDGSRERSTDTQYF.

The chain carries TRBV25-1 and TRBJ2-1, with 12 bases identical to TRBD2. CDR3 length: 17 residues. From germline, CDR1 is MGHDK and CDR2 SYGVNS. The V gene end was trimmed by 7 bases and the J gene end by 8 bases; junction bases not matched to a gene: 15. The CDR3 is CASTKNEGLAGNYEQFF. The CDR3 DNA reads as TGTGCCAGCACTAAAAACGAAGGACTAGCGGGGAATTATGAGCAGTTCTTC.